Below are 10 T cell receptor beta chains sequenced from a single sample in a study of early T cells in non-severe SARS-CoV-2 infection. TCRdb used MiXCR to reprocess the 5' RACE reads, holding one entry per CDR3 protein. This sample carries some 30,000 distinct CDR3 sequences, approximately 5.4% of them seen once, and the ten largest clones take 13%. The material sequenced was whole blood. The receptors derive from an adult who was a healthcare worker with PCR-confirmed SARS-CoV-2 infection or an uninfected control (not recorded which).

There are many counts of this clonotype. The chain employs TRBV11-2 and TRBJ1-1; 7 bases are a match to TRBD1. The CDR3 is 12 amino acids. The junction had 5 bases not matched to a gene; V was cut back by 2 bases and J by 11 bases. Germline V gene lookup returns CDR1 SGHAT and CDR2 FQNNGV. The CDR3 is CASSLTGTVAFF. CDR3 sequence (DNA): TGTGCCAGCAGCTTAACCGGGACAGTGGCTTTCTTT.

This clonotype was recorded at least ten times. The chain recombines TRBV15 with TRBJ2-7, with D perhaps TRBD2 (5 bases). The CDR3 covers 15 residues. The V gene's germline CDR1 is LNHNV and CDR2 YYDKDF (reference sequence). Between the trimmed V and J ends, which lost 0 bases and 1 base, there was a span of 10 bases. This CDR3 is CATSRERGLSYEQYF. CDR3 in DNA: TGTGCCACCAGCAGAGAACGGGGATTGTCCTACGAGCAGTACTTC.

This clonotype was counted many times. The chain employs TRBV7-2 and TRBJ1-2; D perhaps matches TRBD1 (5 bases). CDR3 length equals 13 residues. Germline-derived CDR1 and CDR2 are SGHTA and FQGNSA. With 2 bases removed from V and 6 bases from J, the gap between germline ends came to 10 bases. The CDR3 spells CASSLIGADGYTF. CDR3 bases: TGTGCCAGCAGCTTAATCGGGGCAGATGGCTACACCTTC.

This clonotype was picked up many times. This chain uses TRBV7-9 with TRBJ1-6, with D possibly matching TRBD1 (6 bases). The germline V and J ends were trimmed by 0 bases and 9 bases, with 18 bases remaining between them. The CDR3 runs 17 residues. The V gene's germline CDR1 is SEHNR and CDR2 FQNEAQ (reference sequence). The DNA of the CDR3 is TGTGCCAGCAGCTTAGCCGGAGGAGGACAGAGAATTTCACCCCTCCACTTT. Its translation is CASSLAGGGQRISPLHF.

This clonotype appeared a few times. The chain employs TRBV19 and TRBJ1-2; 7 positions agree with TRBD1. This CDR3 comprises 13 residues. Trimming at V came to 3 bases and at J to 7 bases, leaving 5 bases not matched to a gene. CDR1 is LNHDA and CDR2 is SQIVND in the germline V gene (reference sequence). CDR3 amino acids: CASSMRGGSGYTF. The CDR3 DNA reads TGTGCCAGTAGTATGAGAGGGGGCAGTGGCTACACCTTC.

The chain has TRBV5-4 and TRBJ2-1; D perhaps matches TRBD2 (5 bases). This CDR3 has 17 residues. V was pared by 0 bases and J by 6 bases, with 19 bases between. Germline V gene lookup returns CDR1 SGHNT and CDR2 YYREEE (reference sequence). The CDR3: CASSLGTRRKISNEQFF. The CDR3 DNA follows: TGTGCCAGCAGCTTGGGGACTCGCCGGAAGATATCCAATGAGCAGTTCTTC.

This clonotype has at least ten counts. The chain is built from TRBV7-9 and TRBJ2-7; 11 bases line up with TRBD2. From germline, CDR1 is SEHNR and CDR2 FQNEAQ (reference sequence). The CDR3 length is 15 residues. V dropped 5 bases and J dropped 5; count of bases not matched to a gene: 8. CDR3 coding DNA: TGTGCCAGCAGCCCCCGGGGTAGCGGGGGGGACGAGCAGTACTTC. This sequence encodes CASSPRGSGGDEQYF.

The sample holds many counts of this clonotype. V and J are TRBV12-3 or TRBV12-4 and TRBJ1-2; D call uncertain. The CDR3 consists of 17 residues. Trimming stripped 5 bases from V and 4 bases from J, with 23 bases between. CDR3 sequence reads: CASSTPPNTKWGYGYTF. CDR3 sequence (DNA): TGTGCCAGCAGTACTCCCCCGAACACAAAATGGGGCTATGGCTACACCTTC.

This clonotype has a count of ten or more. This chain uses TRBV19 with TRBJ2-1; weak D call: TRBD1 (5 bases). The CDR3 contains 14 residues. CDR1 and CDR2 from the germline V gene are LNHDA and SQIVND (reference sequence). V lost 7 bases, J lost 1 base, and 11 bases lay in between. CDR3 in DNA: TGTGCCAGTACAAAAGACAGTTCCTACAATGAGCAGTTCTTC. Amino acids: CASTKDSSYNEQFF.

This clonotype was seen at least ten times. The chain combines TRBV6-5 with TRBJ2-7; D possibly uses TRBD1 or TRBD2 (5 bases each). V was pared by 10 bases and J by 6 bases, with 16 bases between. CDR3 size: 12 residues. Germline V CDR1 and CDR2: MNHEY, SVGAGI. CDR3 sequence: CATSGTTGEQYF. DNA for the CDR3: TGTGCCACATCCGGGACCACGGGCGAGCAGTACTTC.